Presented here are 5 T cell receptor beta chains from one specimen sequenced in a study of beta chain features in type 1 diabetes. Expressed TCRB transcripts were sequenced because the isolated RNA had all been reverse transcribed beforehand. Sequencing used immunoSEQ multiplex PCR; TCRdb keeps in-frame clones, though not all of them. This table holds hundreds of thousands of clones, around 9.7% found once. Study findings and constraints: Across all four CD4+ subsets, people with type 1 diabetes showed modestly shorter TCRB CDR3s.

These receptors have no known antigen. The sample consisted of central memory CD4+ T cells from blood. Receptor source: a man aged 25 to 40 with type 1 diabetes.

This clone was observed a few times. This chain uses TRBV5-6 with TRBJ2-3; TRBD2 agrees at 7 bases. Germline loops: CDR1 SGHDT, CDR2 YYEEEE. The CDR3 sequence is 16 residues long. Trimming took 2 bases from V and 0 from J; bases not matched to a gene: 6. This CDR3 reads CASSFSGASSTDTQYF. CDR3 DNA: TGTGCCAGCAGCTTCAGCGGGGCGTCGAGCACAGATACGCAGTATTTT.

This clone was seen only a few times. This chain connects TRBV7-8 to TRBJ1-3; possibly TRBD1 for D (5 bases). The germline V gene has CDR1 SGHVS and CDR2 FQNEAQ. Trimming stripped 5 bases from V and 4 bases from J, with 12 bases between. This CDR3 contains 14 residues. CDR3 sequence reads: CASSLGAQGNTIYF. CDR3 DNA: TGTGCCAGCAGCCTAGGGGCGCAGGGAAACACCATATATTTT.

This chain joins TRBV4-3 and TRBJ1-3; D call uncertain. Trimming left V 0 bases short and J 0 bases short, with 9 bases between. Germline loops: CDR1 LGHNA, CDR2 YSLEER. The CDR3 is 16 amino acids. This CDR3 is CASSQDIGFSGNTIYF. The CDR3 nucleotides read TGCGCCAGCAGCCAAGATATTGGTTTCTCTGGAAACACCATATATTTT.

This rearrangement joins TRBV4-3 to TRBJ1-2; D is perhaps TRBD1 (5 bases). Per germline, CDR1 LGHNA and CDR2 YSLEER. V lost 4 bases, J lost 1 base, and 10 bases lay in between. The CDR3 is 14 amino acids. The CDR3 region is CASSPDGHNYGYTF. In DNA, the CDR3 is TGCGCCAGCAGCCCGGACGGACATAACTATGGCTACACCTTC.

The chain uses TRBV11-3 and TRBJ2-7; TRBD1 matches 11 bases. The trim removed 5 bases at V and 2 bases at J, leaving 8 bases unmatched. The CDR3 is made up of 16 amino acids. Germline-derived CDR1 and CDR2 are SGHNT and YENEEA. Written as DNA, the CDR3 is TGTGCCAGCAGCCTCGCAGGGGACAGGGGGACCTACGAGCAGTACTTC. Its translation: CASSLAGDRGTYEQYF.